Reported below is one T cell receptor beta chain. The data belong to a study of blood T cell repertoires in COVID-19. In the study overall: COVID-19 samples from acute and convalescent phases originated in the United States, Italy and Spain. T cells, B-cell-depleted T cells, or PBMCs provided the cDNA or gDNA that served as material.

The V and J ends lost 4 bases and 2 bases, in that order; junction bases with no gene match: 13. This CDR3 spans 19 amino acids. Germline values: CDR1 SGHRS, CDR2 YFSETQ. Seattle patients were enrolled while actively infected and followed longitudinally. Assay: immunoSEQ multiplex PCR; the TCRdb copy retains only in-frame clones and omits some. The data contain a few hundred thousand clones, about four fifths of them singletons. This clonotype was obtained from a person aged 70 to 85 with COVID-19, enrolled during active disease. The sample was peripheral blood. The gene calls are TRBV5-1 and TRBJ2-6; 9 nucleotides match TRBD1. The DNA of the CDR3 is TGCGCCAGCAGCCCGGGTACAGGGGGCGTGGGGGCTGGGGCCAACGTCCTGACTTTC. This codes for CASSPGTGGVGAGANVLTF.